These 32 T cell receptor beta chains came from one sample sequenced in a study of CXCR3-negative and CXCR3-positive naive CD8 T cells. Study results and limitations: More hydrophobic TRB CDR3s were found in CXCR3-positive naive cells than in CXCR3-negative naive cells.

For these TCRs, the target antigens are not known. Libraries were UMI-labeled 5' RACE TRB cDNA. TCRdb reprocessed the 5' RACE reads, keeping one entry per CDR3 protein, no DNA. The sample has 55,000 to 65,000 distinct CDR3 sequences. Sequences were obtained from naive CXCR3+ CD8+ T cells from blood. Regarding subset: CD45RO-CCR7+CD27+CD95- naive CD8+ T cells expressing CXCR3 (TNR3+). These receptors came from a human donor in good health. Some clones in this sample may be carry-over from other donors' samples.

The J gene is TRBJ1-1, the V gene TRBV7-9; TCRdb's D gene call, TRBD1, goes unchecked for lack of DNA. Germline-derived CDR1 and CDR2 are SEHNR and FQNEAQ (reference sequence). The CDR3 runs to 13 residues. The CDR3 loop reads CASSSGQEIEAFF.

V gene TRBV14 combines with J gene TRBJ2-7; TCRdb reports TRBD1, a call that lacks DNA to check it against. This CDR3 is 15 amino acids long. In germline, CDR1 is SGHDN, CDR2 FVKESK. The chain's CDR3 is CASIQYRGLSYEQYF.

The CDR3 is CASSLYSGTAMNTEAFF. This sequence joins TRBV7-3 and TRBJ1-1; there is no DNA to check the TCRdb D call of TRBD1. CDR3 size: 17 residues. Germline V gives CDR1 SGHTA, CDR2 FQGTGA.

This CDR3 is CASSLGQDQETQYF. The chain combines TRBV7-2 with TRBJ2-5; lacking DNA, the TRBD1 call made by TCRdb goes unchecked. Germline V CDR1 and CDR2: SGHTA, FQGNSA. The CDR3 totals 14 residues.

The V gene is TRBV15, the J gene TRBJ2-1; the TCRdb call, TRBD2, lacks DNA for checking. Per the germline V gene, CDR1 is LNHNV and CDR2 is YYDKDF (reference sequence). This CDR3 has 17 residues. The CDR3: CATSGLGSGGAHNEQFF.

The chain carries TRBV9 and TRBJ2-7; there is no DNA to check the TCRdb D call of TRBD1. CDR1 and CDR2 (germline): SGDLS, YYNGEE. This CDR3 contains 15 residues. CDR3 region: CASSAGTGEVYEQYF.

The chain has TRBV9 and TRBJ2-3. There are 18 residues in the CDR3. Germline V CDR1 and CDR2: SGDLS, YYNGEE. The CDR3: CASSAEASLGLSTDTQYF.

The V and J genes are TRBV28 and TRBJ1-1; TCRdb selects TRBD1, and the lack of DNA leaves this call unchecked. Germline lookup yields CDR1 MDHEN and CDR2 SYDVKM. The CDR3 totals 16 residues. The CDR3 loop is CASSFRVGTGYTEAFF.

The chain carries TRBV6-5 and TRBJ2-7; absent DNA, TCRdb's TRBD2 call cannot be checked. Germline V gene lookup returns CDR1 MNHEY and CDR2 SVGAGI. The CDR3 covers 14 residues. The CDR3 reads CASSPPGGIHEQYF.

The rearrangement links TRBV2 to TRBJ1-2. CDR3 length: 15 residues. Germline CDR1 SNHLY, CDR2 FYNNEI. CDR3 sequence: CASRAKGLFNYGYTF.

The V and J genes are TRBV6-6 and TRBJ1-1. The CDR3 is 12 residues long. Germline V CDR1 and CDR2: MNHNY, SVGAGI (reference sequence). CDR3 region: CASRGSGTEAFF.

This rearrangement joins TRBV7-2 to TRBJ2-3; the TCRdb call, TRBD2, lacks DNA for checking. Germline V gives CDR1 SGHTA, CDR2 FQGNSA. This CDR3 contains 13 residues. This chain's CDR3 is CASSSLSPDTQYF.

This chain links TRBV29-1 with TRBJ2-7; without DNA, the TCRdb call of TRBD1 cannot be checked. Germline V gene data show CDR1 as SQVTM and CDR2 as ANQGSEA. This CDR3 has 12 amino acids. Here the CDR3 reads CSASDRGYEQYF.

The chain carries TRBV6-4 and TRBJ1-1; without DNA, the TCRdb call of TRBD1 cannot be checked. CDR3 length: 14 amino acids. Per germline, CDR1 MRHNA and CDR2 SNTAGT. The CDR3 loop is CASSETGRNTEAFF.

V is TRBV15 and J is TRBJ2-3; TCRdb selects TRBD1, and the lack of DNA leaves this call unchecked. This CDR3 region has 14 residues. The germline V gene has CDR1 LNHNV and CDR2 YYDKDF (reference sequence). The chain's CDR3 is CATSTGTGTDTQYF.

The chain uses TRBV29-1 and TRBJ2-5; TCRdb outputs TRBD2, but without DNA this stays unchecked. Germline CDR1 SQVTM, CDR2 ANQGSEA. CDR3 length: 16 residues. The CDR3 loop is CSVEDGSSGGQETQYF. The whole variable domain, remainder taken from reference TRBV29-1 and TRBJ2-5, is SAVISQKPSRDICQRGTSLTIQCQVDSQVTMMFWYRQQPGQSLTLIATANQGSEATYESGFVIDKFPISRPNLTFSTLTVSNMSPEDSSIYLCSVEDGSSGGQETQYFGPGTRLLVL.

This chain connects TRBV4-3 to TRBJ2-3; with no DNA, the TCRdb D assignment of TRBD2 cannot be verified. The CDR3 consists of 18 residues. The germline CDR1 and CDR2 sequences are LGHNA and YSLEER. CDR3: CASSQDALLAGRTDTQYF.

The chain is built from TRBV14 and TRBJ2-3; TCRdb gives TRBD2 as the D gene, but with no DNA this cannot be confirmed. The CDR3 is 17 residues long. CDR1 is SGHDN and CDR2 is FVKESK in the germline V gene. The CDR3 region is CASSQGLAGESTDTQYF.

The chain joins TRBV15 to TRBJ2-5; TCRdb picks TRBD1, but there is no DNA to check that call. CDR1 and CDR2 from the germline V gene are LNHNV and YYDKDF (reference sequence). This CDR3 has 20 residues. CDR3 amino acids: CATSRGPMYRGTGRRETQYF.

The V call is TRBV6-6, the J call TRBJ2-2. CDR3 length: 14 residues. The germline CDR1 and CDR2 sequences are MNHNY and SVGAGI (reference sequence). The CDR3 protein is CASSYSLVAGELFF.

V and J are TRBV7-9 and TRBJ2-1; the D call from TCRdb, TRBD2, cannot be confirmed without DNA. Germline-derived CDR1 and CDR2 are SEHNR and FQNEAQ (reference sequence). The CDR3 is 16 residues long. The chain's CDR3 is CASSPSGLGELDEQFF.

The V and J genes are TRBV19 and TRBJ1-2; absent DNA, TCRdb's TRBD1 call cannot be checked. The CDR3 is made up of 13 amino acids. CDR1 is LNHDA and CDR2 is SQIVND in the germline V gene (reference sequence). This chain's CDR3 is CASFNRDNYGYTF.

This chain links TRBV20-1 with TRBJ2-7; TCRdb outputs TRBD1, but without DNA this stays unchecked. Germline CDR1 DFQATT, CDR2 SNEGSKA (reference sequence). The CDR3 sequence is 13 residues long. The chain's CDR3 is CSARAGTVYEQYF.

This chain links TRBV10-1 with TRBJ2-3. This CDR3 has 15 residues. Per germline, CDR1 WNHNN and CDR2 SYGVQD (reference sequence). CDR3: CASSESSQSTDTQYF.

The chain employs TRBV14 and TRBJ1-1; TCRdb selects TRBD1, and the lack of DNA leaves this call unchecked. This CDR3 comprises 16 residues. Germline CDR1 is SGHDN and CDR2 is FVKESK. The CDR3 region is CASSYLTGTPNTEAFF.

The CDR3 is CASIPFIRTGNTGELFF. The chain employs TRBV7-8 and TRBJ2-2. The CDR3 length is 17 residues. Germline values: CDR1 SGHVS, CDR2 FQNEAQ.

The J gene is TRBJ2-7, the V gene TRBV3-1. The CDR3 runs 11 residues. CDR1 and CDR2 from the germline V gene are LGHDT and YNNKEL (reference sequence). This chain's CDR3 is CASSGSYEQYF.

The chain carries TRBV29-1 and TRBJ2-7; TCRdb gives TRBD1 as the D gene, but with no DNA this cannot be confirmed. From germline, CDR1 is SQVTM and CDR2 ANQGSEA. This CDR3 has 12 residues. The CDR3 loop is CSVEDIWGHQYF.

The chain uses TRBV28 and TRBJ2-5; TCRdb calls TRBD2, which cannot be checked without DNA. CDR3 length: 16 amino acids. CDR1 MDHEN and CDR2 SYDVKM come from the germline V gene. The CDR3 spells CASSPRQRGDQETQYF.

The genes are TRBV4-1 and TRBJ2-3. The CDR3 sequence is 13 residues long. Germline lookup yields CDR1 MGHRA and CDR2 YSYEKL. This chain's CDR3 is CASSHDSSDTQYF.

CDR3 in amino acids: CASSLGQGSSYNEQFF. V usage is TRBV7-2 and J usage is TRBJ2-1; TCRdb's assignment of TRBD1 cannot be checked, as there is no DNA. The CDR3 spans 16 residues. The germline CDR1 and CDR2 sequences are SGHTA and FQGNSA. The variable domain in full, with the rest retrieved from reference TRBV7-2 and TRBJ2-1, is GAGVSQSPSNKVTEKGKDVELRCDPISGHTALYWYRQSLGQGLEFLIYFQGNSAPDKSGLPSDRFSAERTGGSVSTLTIQRTQQEDSAVYLCASSLGQGSSYNEQFFGPGTRLTVL.

The chain links TRBV7-2 to TRBJ2-3. Germline V gene lookup returns CDR1 SGHTA and CDR2 FQGNSA. This CDR3 contains 12 residues. CDR3 sequence: CASSPWADTQYF.